Listed below are T cell receptor beta chains from one sample, sequenced in a study of shared clonotypes between healthy human individuals. Sequencing was performed with immunoSEQ multiplex PCR; in TCRdb, only in-frame clones are kept and a portion is missing. The sample has approximately 2,000,000 clones; approximately 90% are singletons. What was sequenced was naive CD4+ T cells from PBMCs. The receptor set was obtained from a man between 18 and 29 years old in good health. Some clones in this sample may be carry-over from other donors' samples. Both conserved end residues are part of each CDR3.

V gene	J gene	CDR3 protein
TRBV9	TRBJ2-3	CASSVQNTDTQYF
TRBV5-1	TRBJ2-3	CASSNDLRADTQYF
TRBV10-2	TRBJ1-2	CASSESGTGGLLRGYTF
TRBV12-5	TRBJ1-2	CASGESGGDYGYTF
TRBV5-1	TRBJ2-1	CASRRTAGASYNEQFF
TRBV6-5	TRBJ2-2	CASSFRDSGTGELFF
TRBV4-2	TRBJ1-3	CASSQRLGQSSGNTIYF
TRBV15	TRBJ2-7	CATSRGGGEQYF
TRBV9	TRBJ2-5	CASSQTGFVETQYF
TRBV7-2	TRBJ1-4	CASSLDPTGTNEKLFF
TRBV6-5	TRBJ1-1	CASSLGQNTEAFF
TRBV6-5	TRBJ1-3	CASSSTATPIYF
TRBV6-1	TRBJ1-2	CASSEGRPLGYTF
TRBV29-1	.	CSVGQSSYEQYF
TRBV15	TRBJ1-3	CATSREIRNTIYF
TRBV27	TRBJ2-2	CASSLMGPGELFF
TRBV19	TRBJ1-2	CASSMVARLNYGYTF
TRBV28	TRBJ2-7	CASRGLTGNYEQYF
TRBV7-3	TRBJ2-7	CASSLLAGGGYEQYF
TRBV7-2	TRBJ1-1	CASSFRGGNTEAFF
TRBV5-1	TRBJ2-1	CASSLVAGSDNEQFF
TRBV6-1	TRBJ2-3	CASSEGLAGEHTQYF
TRBV18	TRBJ2-7	CASSLGQLLYEQYF
TRBV5-8	TRBJ2-6	CASSLPPPGIRVLTF
TRBV28	TRBJ2-1	CASSFRYRGLYNEQFF
TRBV4-2	TRBJ1-1	CASSREQGVRNTEAFF
TRBV4-1	TRBJ2-3	CASSQVGSTDTQYF
TRBV18	TRBJ1-5	CASSPGQGDQPQHF
TRBV2	TRBJ2-1	CASRLGDEQFF
TRBV7-2	TRBJ2-2	CASSRLAVNTGELFF
TRBV5-1	TRBJ1-1	CASRSGGGLNTEAFF
TRBV18	TRBJ1-3	CASSLGQTASGNTIYF
TRBV7-9	TRBJ2-3	CASSLTGQYDTQYF